Listed here are 3 T cell receptor beta chains from one sample, sequenced in a study of T cell responses to AZD1222 COVID-19 vaccine. TCRdb keeps only in-frame clones here, not all; method: immunoSEQ multiplex PCR. Here the sample spans approximately 100,000 clones, 85% to 90% being singletons. Source: peripheral blood, taken on day 0 of AZD1222 vaccination. The receptors derive from an adult in good health.

The table lists this clone with a count of one. The chain has TRBV7-2 and TRBJ2-2; D gene ambiguous. There are 15 residues in the CDR3. The germline V gene has CDR1 SGHTA and CDR2 FQGNSA. V lost 1 base, J lost 6 bases, and 12 bases lay in between. The CDR3 sequence: CASSLVGNQAGELFF. The DNA for the CDR3 is TGTGCCAGCAGCTTAGTAGGGAATCAGGCCGGGGAGCTGTTTTTT.

This chain links TRBV30 with TRBJ2-7; D possibly corresponds to TRBD2 (6 bases). The CDR3 is made up of 17 amino acids. CDR1 and CDR2 from the germline V gene are GTSNPN and SVGIG (reference sequence). V lost 0 bases to trimming and J lost 0 bases, with 18 bases between them. The CDR3 sequence: CAWSVRNTGRGSYEQYF. CDR3 DNA: TGTGCCTGGAGTGTACGGAATACTGGGCGGGGCTCCTACGAGCAGTACTTC.

This chain links TRBV29-1 with TRBJ2-5; D gene ambiguous. This CDR3 contains 10 residues. Trimming removed 2 bases from V and 10 bases from J, with 8 bases in between. Per the germline V gene, CDR1 is SQVTM and CDR2 is ANQGSEA. Here the CDR3 reads CSVENLGQYF. The CDR3 region has the DNA TGCAGCGTTGAAAACCTCGGCCAGTACTTC.